The 7 T cell receptor beta chains given below trace back to one sample, sequenced in a study of cytomegalovirus exposure and HLA in healthy donors. Amplification used 60 Vbeta primers and 13 Jbeta primers. This table comes from immunoSEQ multiplex PCR, and its TCRdb copy is limited to in-frame clones, with some not included. The top ten hold about 1.6% of the sample, which has roughly 180,000 clones, about 81% seen once. Input material: PBMCs. The receptor set was obtained from a man between 40 and 49 years old in good health and CMV-seronegative.

The chain recombines TRBV19 with TRBJ1-5; D is possibly TRBD1 (6 bases). CDR3 length: 15 amino acids. The germline CDR1 and CDR2 sequences are LNHDA and SQIVND (reference sequence). V lost 1 base and J lost 5, with 12 bases in between. CDR3 nucleotide sequence: TGTGCCAGTAGTATAGCTTCCAGGGGACATCAGCCCCAGCATTTT. This codes for CASSIASRGHQPQHF.

This chain joins TRBV28 and TRBJ1-2, with D perhaps matching TRBD1 (6 bases). This CDR3 region has 15 residues. V was cut by 7 bases and J by 3 bases, with 18 bases left in between. Germline loops: CDR1 MDHEN, CDR2 SYDVKM. In DNA, the CDR3 is TGTGCCAGCATCCTTACGAACAGGGTCGACTATGGCTACACCTTC. As protein: CASILTNRVDYGYTF.

This chain joins TRBV4-3 and TRBJ2-1, with D hard to call. CDR1 and CDR2 from the germline V gene are LGHNA and YSLEER. The CDR3 covers 14 residues. V lost 3 bases, J lost 5 bases, and 11 bases lay in between. CDR3 nucleotide sequence: TGCGCCAGCAGCCATCCACCTAGGAACAATGAGCAGTTCTTC. Residues: CASSHPPRNNEQFF.

V usage is TRBV5-4 and J usage is TRBJ2-4, with TRBD1 matching 7 bases. The V segment lost 2 bases and the J segment 5 bases; nucleotides outside the gene matches: 7. The CDR3 covers 15 residues. Germline CDR1 is SGHNT and CDR2 is YYREEE (reference sequence). The chain's CDR3 is CASSLRLTGQNIQYF. The CDR3 DNA is TGTGCCAGCAGCTTAAGGCTGACAGGGCAAAACATTCAGTACTTC.

V and J are TRBV7-2 and TRBJ1-4; 11 bases line up with TRBD1. Germline values: CDR1 SGHTA, CDR2 FQGNSA. The CDR3 is 14 residues long. V shed 3 bases and J 6 bases; nucleotides not matched to a gene: 0. This CDR3 is CASSLDRGHEKLFF. CDR3 DNA: TGTGCCAGCAGCTTGGACAGGGGGCATGAAAAACTGTTTTTT.

The chain links TRBV7-2 to TRBJ1-5; D gene unclear. V was trimmed by 3 bases and J by 3 bases, leaving 12 bases between them. This CDR3 region has 15 residues. Looked up from germline, CDR1 is SGHTA and CDR2 is FQGNSA. CDR3 DNA sequence: TGTGCCAGCAGCTTCGGCCTTGAGGACAATCAGCCCCAGCATTTT. This sequence encodes CASSFGLEDNQPQHF.

The chain employs TRBV11-3 and TRBJ2-2; 9 bases are shared with TRBD1. The germline CDR1 and CDR2 sequences are SGHNT and YENEEA. With V trimmed by 5 bases and J by 7 bases, 11 bases remained unmatched. The CDR3 has 16 amino acids. CDR3 residues: CASSRKTGGVDGELFF. The CDR3, as DNA: TGTGCCAGCAGCCGCAAGACAGGGGGGGTCGACGGGGAGCTGTTTTTT. Variable domain in full (rest from reference TRBV11-3 and TRBJ2-2): EAGVVQSPRYKIIEKKQPVAFWCNPISGHNTLYWYLQNLGQGPELLIRYENEEAVDDSQLPKDRFSAERLKGVDSTLKIQPAELGDSAVYLCASSRKTGGVDGELFFGEGSRLTVL.